This T cell receptor beta chain is from a study of cytomegalovirus exposure and HLA in healthy donors. Study details: The roughly 100 million unique TCR beta sequences, from about 170 million T cells, were found by an earlier analysis. General study findings and limits: Both high specificity and high sensitivity reportedly marked the classifier's diagnosis of cytomegalovirus status. Reports state that TCR beta sequences accurately predicted most subjects' HLA-A and HLA-B alleles. Per a prior analysis, the majority of TCR beta V segments were productive roughly 87% or roughly 30% of the time.

Remarks on this clone: What it binds is not known.

This CDR3 has 14 amino acids. The germline V gene has CDR1 MGHRA and CDR2 YSYEKL. V trimming: 6 bases; J trimming: 9 bases; junction bases outside the gene matches: 11. Primers included in the PCR were 60 Vbeta and 13 Jbeta primers. Data came from immunoSEQ multiplex PCR; TCRdb stores just in-frame clones and leaves some out. The table lists 140,000 to 150,000 clones, nearly 90% of them singletons. This TCR came from a woman aged 40 to 55 in good health and CMV-seronegative. Sequencing was performed on PBMCs. J is TRBJ2-1 and V is TRBV4-1; 7 nucleotides align to TRBD2. Written as DNA, the CDR3 is TGCGCCAGCAGTGGGGGAGGGACGGGCAGTGAGCAGTTCTTC. Translating gives CASSGGGTGSEQFF.